Below, 26 T cell receptor beta chains from the same sample are listed, as sequenced in a study of read filtering for tumor transcriptome and immune sequencing. The library was built from around 400 ng RNA with molecular barcoded adaptors for alpha/delta and beta/gamma chains. TCRdb reprocessed the reads with MiXCR, giving one entry per CDR3 protein. This sample carries 30,000 to 40,000 distinct CDR3 sequences, 14% of them seen once, and the ten largest clones take roughly 18%. Sequencing was done on a sample of a population of CD138-negative cells sorted from bone marrow. The receptors here all came from a donor at least 40 years old with multiple myeloma.

This clonotype was counted ten times or more. The rearrangement links TRBV3-1 to TRBJ1-1; TRBD1 might be the D (5 bases). The CDR3 runs to 14 residues. Germline CDR1 is LGHDT and CDR2 is YNNKEL (reference sequence). V was pared by 4 bases and J by 0 bases, with 9 bases between. The CDR3 spells CASSPKTVNTEAFF. CDR3 DNA sequence: TGTGCCAGCAGCCCTAAGACAGTGAACACTGAAGCTTTCTTT.

This clonotype was detected a few times. The CDR3 coding sequence is TGTGCCAGCAGCGGGGGGGATACGCAGTATTTT. Encoded protein: CASSGGDTQYF. The chain joins TRBV11-3 to TRBJ2-3; a possible D gene is TRBD2 (6 bases). The CDR3 length is 11 residues. The V and J ends lost 5 bases and 6 bases respectively, with 6 bases between them. Germline CDR1 reads SGHNT; CDR2 reads YENEEA.

On this clonotype: Because it lacks the conserved phenylalanine or tryptophan at the end, this CDR3 is likely a read error. No DNA is shown, since the ends of the CDR3 on it are uncertain; the CDR3 is the one TCRdb lists. The chain carries TRBV5-6 and TRBJ2-1; no check of the table's D call, TRBD1, against the DNA was made. Germline loops: CDR1 SGHDT, CDR2 YYEEEE. The CDR3 sequence runs 15 residues, both termini included. The CDR3 here is CASSRGTVSGNEQLY.

A word on this clonotype: Because the CDR3 is missing its conserved closing phenylalanine or tryptophan, this is likely a read error. The V gene is TRBV29-1, the J gene TRBJ2-1; D ambiguous. Germline V gene data show CDR1 as SQVTM and CDR2 as ANQGSEA. This CDR3 spans 11 amino acids. The CDR3 coding sequence is TGCAGCCCCAGTTATTTGAATGGGCAGTTCATC. Encoded protein: CSPSYLNGQFI.

The CDR3 spells CASSLIPQETQYF. In DNA, the CDR3 is TGTGCCAGCAGTTTGATACCCCAAGAGACCCAGTACTTC. This chain uses TRBV28 with TRBJ2-5; D remains ambiguous. Trimming shortened V by 3 bases and J by 1 base, and 6 bases separated the two germline ends. The CDR3 is 13 residues long. Per the germline V gene, CDR1 is MDHEN and CDR2 is SYDVKM.

The rearrangement links TRBV7-8 to TRBJ2-5; 8 bases are shared with TRBD2. The J segment lost 1 base and the V segment lost 3 bases, leaving 4 bases of the junction unmatched. This CDR3 has 15 residues. In germline, CDR1 is SGHVS, CDR2 FQNEAQ. Here the CDR3 DNA reads TGTGCCAGCAGCTTGGGAGCGGGGGTCCAAGAGACCCAGTACTTC. Translating gives CASSLGAGVQETQYF.

The V gene is TRBV5-1, the J gene TRBJ1-1, with D tentatively TRBD1 (5 bases). Germline lookup yields CDR1 SGHRS and CDR2 YFSETQ. This CDR3 is 15 amino acids long. Trimming shortened V by 0 bases and J by 0 bases, and 9 bases separated the two germline ends. CDR3 loop: CASSLEGLVNTEAFF. In DNA, the CDR3 is TGCGCCAGCAGCTTGGAGGGGTTGGTGAACACTGAAGCTTTCTTT. The variable domain in full, with the rest retrieved from reference TRBV5-1 and TRBJ1-1, is KAGVTQTPRYLIKTRGQQVTLSCSPISGHRSVSWYQQTPGQGLQFLFEYFSETQRNKGNFPGRFSGRQFSNSRSEMNVSTLELGDSALYLCASSLEGLVNTEAFFGQGTRLTVV.

The chain joins TRBV5-5 to TRBJ2-5, with TRBD2 matching over 12 bases. The germline V gene has CDR1 SGHKS and CDR2 YYEKEE (reference sequence). J lost 1 base, V lost 5 bases, and 0 bases had no gene match. The CDR3 is 14 amino acids. CDR3 sequence: CASRLAGGQETQYF. The CDR3 nucleotides read TGTGCCAGCAGACTAGCGGGGGGCCAAGAGACCCAGTACTTC.

In the case of this clonotype: This may arise from a read error, as a much more abundant clone is one base away. V gene TRBV20-1 combines with J gene TRBJ2-3; weak D call: TRBD2 (6 bases). Per germline, CDR1 DFQATT and CDR2 SNEGSKA (reference sequence). This CDR3 spans 16 amino acids. CDR3 residues: CCAAGGADEGTDTQYF. The CDR3 nucleotides read TGCTGTGCGGCGGGCGGGGCAGACGAAGGTACAGATACGCAGTATTTT.

This clonotype is categorized as medium-sized. V is TRBV27 and J is TRBJ1-1; no clear D. V lost 2 bases and J 1 base, leaving 8 bases between the germline ends. This CDR3 is 14 amino acids long. Germline-derived CDR1 and CDR2 are MNHEY and SMNVEV (reference sequence). The CDR3 is CASSLKAGNTEAFF. CDR3 bases: TGTGCCAGCAGTTTAAAGGCGGGGAACACTGAAGCTTTCTTT.

This clonotype was counted ten times or more. This chain joins TRBV28 and TRBJ2-3; D remains unclear. The CDR3 covers 17 residues. The germline CDR1 and CDR2 sequences are MDHEN and SYDVKM. V lost 4 bases and J 6 bases, leaving 23 bases between the germline ends. The CDR3 spells CASSSYRLLFRTDTQYF. The DNA for the CDR3 is TGTGCCAGCAGTTCCTACCGACTCCTTTTCAGGACGGATACGCAGTATTTT.

This clonotype was seen many times. This chain joins TRBV29-1 and TRBJ1-1; D is possibly TRBD1 (5 bases). The V gene's germline CDR1 is SQVTM and CDR2 ANQGSEA. The V end lost 7 bases, the J end lost 1 base, and 16 bases lay between the germline ends. CDR3 length: 14 residues. The CDR3 sequence: CSGYGGGGNTEAFF. The CDR3 nucleotides are TGCAGCGGCTACGGGGGAGGAGGGAACACTGAAGCTTTCTTT.

This clonotype was found many times. This sequence joins TRBV28 and TRBJ2-5; 8 positions match TRBD2. The CDR3 spans 15 residues. Germline lookup yields CDR1 MDHEN and CDR2 SYDVKM. J gave up 4 bases and V 2 bases, and 6 bases lay outside the gene matches. For the CDR3, the DNA is TGTGCCAGCAGTTTAGGGGTAGCGGGATCAGAGACCCAGTACTTC. Encoded protein: CASSLGVAGSETQYF.

This clonotype was counted at least ten times. The V and J genes are TRBV6-1 and TRBJ1-6; 11 bases fit TRBD1. This CDR3 is 15 amino acids long. V trimming: 8 bases; J trimming: 7 bases; junction bases outside the gene matches: 7. The germline V gene has CDR1 MNHNS and CDR2 SASEGT. DNA for the CDR3: TGTGCCAGCGGAGGAGGGACAGGGGGAAATTCACCCCTCCACTTT. This encodes CASGGGTGGNSPLHF.

The table lists this clonotype with many counts. V and J are TRBV7-2 and TRBJ2-1; D call uncertain. Germline CDR1 reads SGHTA; CDR2 reads FQGNSA. V was trimmed by 2 bases and J by 5 bases, leaving 1 base between them. This CDR3 is built from 11 residues. The CDR3 DNA sequence: TGTGCCAGCAGCTTAAACAATGAGCAGTTCTTC. It is translated as CASSLNNEQFF. Full variable domain (remainder filled in from reference TRBV7-2 and TRBJ2-1): GAGVSQSPSNKVTEKGKDVELRCDPISGHTALYWYRQSLGQGLEFLIYFQGNSAPDKSGLPSDRFSAERTGGSVSTLTIQRTQQEDSAVYLCASSLNNEQFFGPGTRLTVL.

This clonotype was recorded many times. The rearrangement links TRBV19 to TRBJ2-3; no definite D call. The CDR3 covers 14 residues. CDR1 is LNHDA and CDR2 is SQIVND in the germline V gene (reference sequence). V was shortened by 9 bases and J by 2 bases, with 15 bases between the two germline ends. The CDR3 bases are TGTGCCAGCAGCAGGAGTCCTTTCACAGATACGCAGTATTTT. This encodes CASSRSPFTDTQYF.

By share, this clonotype ranks as medium-sized. This chain uses TRBV28 with TRBJ1-5; D gene ambiguous. V lost 11 bases, J lost 2 bases, and 13 bases lay in between. This CDR3 has 13 amino acids. Germline V gene lookup returns CDR1 MDHEN and CDR2 SYDVKM. The CDR3 here is CAGQWRGNQPQHF. CDR3 in DNA: TGTGCCGGTCAGTGGAGGGGCAATCAGCCCCAGCATTTT.

V gene TRBV10-3 combines with J gene TRBJ2-5; D might be TRBD2 (5 bases). The CDR3 contains 13 residues. Germline V lookup: CDR1 ENHRY, CDR2 SYGVKD. V was shortened by 10 bases and J by 0 bases, with 12 bases between the two germline ends. CDR3 sequence reads: CATRLGDQETQYF. In DNA form, the CDR3 reads TGTGCCACTAGACTCGGGGACCAAGAGACCCAGTACTTC.

This clonotype was seen at least ten times. One end of the junction fails to match germline, which may point to a read error. The chain recombines TRBV20-1 with TRBJ2-1; D is tentatively TRBD1 or TRBD2 (5 bases each). Germline V CDR1 and CDR2: DFQATT, SNEGSKA (reference sequence). CDR3 length: 11 residues. CDR3: CSAKPGPHRVF. The CDR3 DNA is TGCAGTGCTAAACCGGGACCCCATCGGGTCTTC.

This clonotype was observed at least ten times. This chain uses TRBV27 with TRBJ2-7, with D possibly being TRBD2 (6 bases). The V end lost 5 bases, the J end lost 0 bases, and 14 bases lay between the germline ends. This CDR3 spans 15 amino acids. The germline CDR1 and CDR2 sequences are MNHEY and SMNVEV (reference sequence). CDR3: CASSLTAGYSYEQYF. As DNA, the CDR3 is TGTGCCAGCAGTCTAACCGCGGGATACTCCTACGAGCAGTACTTC.

As regards this clonotype: Lacking the conserved final phenylalanine or tryptophan, this CDR3 likely reflects a read error. V usage is TRBV5-4 and J usage is TRBJ2-5, with D perhaps TRBD2 (7 bases). From germline, CDR1 is SGHNT and CDR2 YYREEE (reference sequence). V lost 6 bases to trimming and J lost 4 bases, with 13 bases between them. CDR3 size: 13 residues. The CDR3 reads CASTEGGRETQYL. CDR3 nucleotides: TGTGCCAGCACCGAGGGGGGGCGAGAGACCCAGTACCTC.

This clonotype was found a few times. This sequence joins TRBV6-2 or TRBV6-3 and TRBJ2-6; tentatively, D is TRBD2 (5 bases). The V end lost 3 bases, the J end lost 2 bases, and 8 bases lay between the germline ends. Germline values: CDR1 MNHEY, CDR2 SVGEGT. The CDR3 totals 15 residues. CDR3 in DNA: TGTGCCAGCAGTTATACGGGAACTGGGGCCAACGTCCTGACTTTC. Residues: CASSYTGTGANVLTF.

This clonotype was observed at least ten times. The chain joins TRBV5-1 to TRBJ2-1, with 11 positions matching TRBD1. Per germline, CDR1 SGHRS and CDR2 YFSETQ. The CDR3 loop spans 15 amino acids. V shed 0 bases and J 7 bases; nucleotides not matched to a gene: 3. The CDR3 DNA reads as TGCGCCAGCAGCTTGGCGGGACAGGGGGGAAATGAGCAGTTCTTC. Translation gives CASSLAGQGGNEQFF.

By proportion, this clonotype is medium-sized. The chain links TRBV27 to TRBJ1-1; a weak D match, TRBD1 (6 bases). This CDR3 has 12 amino acids. Per germline, CDR1 MNHEY and CDR2 SMNVEV (reference sequence). V was cut by 8 bases and J by 11 bases, with 18 bases left in between. The CDR3 nucleotides are TGTGCCAGCTGGACAGTCGACCGCAGGGCTTTCTTT. It is translated as CASWTVDRRAFF.

The chain recombines TRBV29-1 with TRBJ2-3, with 8 positions matching TRBD1. Germline trimming cut 5 bases from V and 6 bases from J; bases unmatched to any gene: 7. The germline gives CDR1 SQVTM, CDR2 ANQGSEA. This CDR3 region has 13 residues. DNA for the CDR3: TGCAGCGTTAGGACAGGGAGGTTGGATACGCAGTATTTT. Its protein is CSVRTGRLDTQYF.

Within the sample, this clonotype is medium-sized. J is TRBJ2-1 and V is TRBV5-1; D may be TRBD2 (7 bases). Germline CDR1 reads SGHRS; CDR2 reads YFSETQ. V was trimmed by 2 bases and J by 6 bases, leaving 12 bases between them. The CDR3 spans 14 residues. CDR3 coding DNA: TGCGCCAGCAGCTTTCGGGGGGCCTTCAATGAGCAGTTCTTC. Amino acid sequence: CASSFRGAFNEQFF.